Listed below are T cell receptor beta chains from one sample, sequenced in a study of shared clonotypes between healthy human individuals. Sequencing was performed with immunoSEQ multiplex PCR; in TCRdb, only in-frame clones are kept and a portion is missing. The sample shows some 2,500,000 clones, over 85% of them seen only once. Sequences were obtained from naive CD4+ T cells from PBMCs. These receptors all come from a young man in good health. Some clones in this sample may be carry-over from other donors' samples. Both conserved end residues are part of each CDR3. A D gene is named only where the DNA matches it firmly. For some rows the clone size is stated as once, few or many, or as a class when expanded; others skip it.

-,TRBV27,18,TRBJ1-4,-,TGTGCCAGCAGTACCCGCCTCTCCGGAGTCAGGGAGAACTTAAAACTGTTTTTT,CASSTRLSGVRENLKLFF
once,TRBV9,16,TRBJ2-3,-,TGTGCCAGCAGCTACTTTAACGGGGGCGCGTCAGATACGCAGTATTTT,CASSYFNGGASDTQYF
-,TRBV6-1,14,TRBJ1-1,TRBD1,TGTGCCAGCAGTGAGCAGACAGGGGTCACTGAAGCTTTCTTT,CASSEQTGVTEAFF
-,TRBV6-5,16,TRBJ2-2,TRBD2,TGTGCCAGCAGTTACGTCAGTAGCGGGTACACCGGGGAGCTGTTTTTT,CASSYVSSGYTGELFF
-,TRBV27,15,TRBJ1-1,-,TGTGCCAGCAGTTTATGGAGTGCGGCAGGCACTGAAGCTTTCTTT,CASSLWSAAGTEAFF
-,TRBV28,17,TRBJ2-3,TRBD1,TGTGCCAGCAGTCCGGCGCTCGGACAGGGGGCCTTGGATACGCAGTATTTT,CASSPALGQGALDTQYF
-,TRBV28,15,TRBJ2-7,-,TGTGCCAGCAGCCCCCACGAGGTGGGCTCCTACGAGCAGTACTTC,CASSPHEVGSYEQYF
-,TRBV9,18,TRBJ2-1,TRBD2,TGTGCCAGCAGCCTCGGACTAGCGGGGCCCCCCTCCTACAATGAGCAGTTCTTC,CASSLGLAGPPSYNEQFF
-,TRBV30,12,TRBJ2-5,-,TGTGCCTGGAGCACAACAGGGGAGACCCAGTACTTC,CAWSTTGETQYF
-,TRBV11-2,15,TRBJ1-1,-,TGTGCCAGCAGCCCACTCGGGGGTAAAAGGGCTGAAGCTTTCTTT,CASSPLGGKRAEAFF
once,TRBV18,13,TRBJ2-2,-,TGTGCCAGCTCACTTAATCCGGACGGGGAGCTGTTTTTT,CASSLNPDGELFF
-,TRBV18,12,TRBJ2-3,-,TGTGCCAGCTCCCCCAACACAGATACGCAGTATTTT,CASSPNTDTQYF
-,TRBV2,14,TRBJ1-1,-,TGTGCCAGCAGTGGTCGCGTCAGGAACACTGAAGCTTTCTTT,CASSGRVRNTEAFF
-,TRBV19,14,TRBJ2-5,-,TGTGCCAGTAGTCCGGGTCGACCGGGGGAGACCCAGTACTTC,CASSPGRPGETQYF
-,TRBV21-1,16,TRBJ2-5,-,TGTGCCAGCAGCAGGAGGGAGGGGCCATTCCAAGAGACCCAGTACTTC,CASSRREGPFQETQYF
-,TRBV18,11,TRBJ2-5,-,TGTGCCAGCTCACCAAATTGGGGCCAGTACTTC,CASSPNWGQYF
once,TRBV4-1,15,TRBJ1-2,TRBD1,TGCGCCAGCAGCCAGACTGCCGGACAGGGATCCGGCTACACCTTC,CASSQTAGQGSGYTF
-,TRBV28,14,TRBJ2-7,TRBD2,TGTGCCAGCAGGGGACTAGCGGTAACGTACGAGCAGTACTTC,CASRGLAVTYEQYF
-,TRBV15,13,TRBJ2-1,-,TGTGCCACCAGCAGATCACCCGGGAGTGAGCAGTTCTTC,CATSRSPGSEQFF
-,TRBV2,13,TRBJ2-3,-,TGTGCCAGCAGTGAGGGGACGGGAGATACGCAGTATTTT,CASSEGTGDTQYF
-,TRBV10-3,15,TRBJ2-5,-,TGTGCCATCAGTGAGTCGGACCTGCCCTCGGAGACCCAGTACTTC,CAISESDLPSETQYF
-,TRBV6-1,15,TRBJ2-7,TRBD1,TGTGCCAGCAGACTGGGGACAGGGGGAGGTTACGAGCAGTACTTC,CASRLGTGGGYEQYF
-,TRBV9,15,TRBJ2-3,TRBD2,TGTGCCAGCAGCCGAACTAGCGGGACGCCAGATACGCAGTATTTT,CASSRTSGTPDTQYF
-,TRBV7-3,21,TRBJ2-1,-,TGTGCCAGCAGCTTAACCGGATGGGCTATTGGCGGACAGTTGACTATTAATGAGCAGTTCTTC,CASSLTGWAIGGQLTINEQFF
-,TRBV29-1,14,TRBJ2-5,-,TGCAGCGTTGAAGGGGAAGAGGGCGGAGAGACCCAGTACTTC,CSVEGEEGGETQYF
-,TRBV29-1,12,TRBJ1-1,TRBD1,TGCAGCGTGGACTACAGGGGCACTGAAGCTTTCTTT,CSVDYRGTEAFF
few,TRBV9,16,TRBJ1-1,TRBD1,TGTGCCAGCAGCGTAGATACAGGGGCAACGGGCACTGAAGCTTTCTTT,CASSVDTGATGTEAFF
-,TRBV7-3,14,TRBJ2-7,TRBD1,TGTGCCAGCAGCTCCTCCGGGACAGCCTACGAGCAGTACTTC,CASSSSGTAYEQYF
-,TRBV5-1,13,TRBJ2-7,-,TGCGCCAGCAGCATTGAGGCAGCCTACGAGCAGTACTTC,CASSIEAAYEQYF
-,TRBV28,12,TRBJ1-2,-,TGTGCCAGCAGTTTCCAGAATTATGGCTACACCTTC,CASSFQNYGYTF
once,TRBV5-8,16,TRBJ2-3,-,TGTGCCAGCAGCTTGGAGGTAGGGAGGCGGACAGATACGCAGTATTTT,CASSLEVGRRTDTQYF
-,TRBV4-3,18,TRBJ2-7,TRBD2,TGCGCCAGCAGCCAAGAATCGGCTGGTGCTAGCGGGAGTGGGGAGCAGTACTTC,CASSQESAGASGSGEQYF
-,TRBV5-1,16,TRBJ2-1,TRBD2,TGCGCCAGCAGCGCTTCTCTAGCGGGAGGGCGGGGTGAGCAGTTCTTC,CASSASLAGGRGEQFF
-,TRBV11-1,15,TRBJ1-1,-,TGTGCCAGCAGCTTAGGGATACGGTTTGGCACTGAAGCTTTCTTT,CASSLGIRFGTEAFF
-,TRBV7-2,19,TRBJ1-4,-,TGTGCCAGCAGCTTAGCCCCCGGTACCTTCACGGGGCCTAATGAAAAACTGTTTTTT,CASSLAPGTFTGPNEKLFF
-,TRBV6-5,13,TRBJ1-3,-,TGTGCCAGCAGTTACTCTCGCGGAAACACCATATATTTT,CASSYSRGNTIYF
-,TRBV7-9,18,TRBJ1-2,-,TGTGCCAGCAGCTTACTCAGCCCCAGACCCCTAGCTAACTATGGCTACACCTTC,CASSLLSPRPLANYGYTF
-,TRBV23-1,17,TRBJ2-7,TRBD1,TGCGCCAGCAGTCTTAGGACGCCGGGACAGGGGGCGCAAGAGCAGTACTTC,CASSLRTPGQGAQEQYF
-,TRBV6-5,14,TRBJ2-3,-,TGTGCCAGCAGTTACTCCCGGGGCGAAGATACGCAGTATTTT,CASSYSRGEDTQYF
-,TRBV7-6,14,TRBJ2-2,-,TGTGCCAGCAGCTTCGGGCAACCCACCGGGGAGCTGTTTTTT,CASSFGQPTGELFF
few,TRBV6-5,12,TRBJ1-1,-,TGTGCCAGCAGTTCTCCCGGGGGGACAACTTTCTTT,CASSSPGGTTFF